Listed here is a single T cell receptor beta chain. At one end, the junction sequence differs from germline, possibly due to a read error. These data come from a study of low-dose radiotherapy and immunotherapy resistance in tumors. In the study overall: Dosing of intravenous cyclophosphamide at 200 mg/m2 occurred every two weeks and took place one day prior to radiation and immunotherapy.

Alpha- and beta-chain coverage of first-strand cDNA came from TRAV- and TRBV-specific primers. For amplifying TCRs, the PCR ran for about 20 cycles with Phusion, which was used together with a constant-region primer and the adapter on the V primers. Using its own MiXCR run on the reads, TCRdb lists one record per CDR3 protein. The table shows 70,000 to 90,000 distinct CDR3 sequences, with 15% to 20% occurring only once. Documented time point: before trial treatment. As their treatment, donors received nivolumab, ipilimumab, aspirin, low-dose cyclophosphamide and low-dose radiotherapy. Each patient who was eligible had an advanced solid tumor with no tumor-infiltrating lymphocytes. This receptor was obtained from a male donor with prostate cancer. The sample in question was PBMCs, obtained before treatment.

This CDR3 reads CASSPLGTDYERYF. The CDR3 DNA follows: TGTGCCAGCAGCCCCCTCGGGACAGACTACGAGCGGTACTTC. The chain uses TRBV5-5 and TRBJ2-7; TRBD1 agrees at 7 bases. The CDR3 covers 14 residues. The germline V gene has CDR1 SGHKS and CDR2 YYEKEE (reference sequence).